This T cell receptor beta chain was retrieved from a study of blood T cell repertoires in COVID-19. Study-wide background: Samples taken during acute and convalescent COVID-19 were collected in the United States, Italy and Spain.

The study drew participants aged about 18 to 89 years from 24 US areas. Cohorts were assigned according to the clinical history that participants reported. Two negative PCRs, clearance, or symptom resolution had been documented for recovered Cohort 3 donors. Data came from immunoSEQ multiplex PCR; TCRdb stores just in-frame clones and leaves some out. The sample contains about 370,000 clones, 80% to 90% of which appear only once. The CDR3 is made up of 19 amino acids. J was trimmed by 4 bases and V by 7 bases; bases with no gene match: 18. CDR1 is SEHNR, CDR2 FQNEAQ, per germline (reference sequence).

Specimen: PBMCs or T cells enriched from blood (not recorded which). V is TRBV7-9 and J is TRBJ2-2, with TRBD2 identical over 10 bases. This clonotype was obtained from a man between 18 and 35 years old who had recovered from COVID-19. The CDR3 loop reads CASNPLHLAGVGSTGELFF. CDR3 nucleotides: TGTGCCAGCAATCCCCTGCACCTAGCGGGAGTTGGTAGCACCGGGGAGCTGTTTTTT. Variable domain in full (rest from reference TRBV7-9 and TRBJ2-2): DTGVSQNPRHKITKRGQNVTFRCDPISEHNRLYWYRQTLGQGPEFLTYFQNEAQLEKSRLLSDRFSAERPKGSFSTLEIQRTEQGDSAMYLCASNPLHLAGVGSTGELFFGEGSRLTVL.